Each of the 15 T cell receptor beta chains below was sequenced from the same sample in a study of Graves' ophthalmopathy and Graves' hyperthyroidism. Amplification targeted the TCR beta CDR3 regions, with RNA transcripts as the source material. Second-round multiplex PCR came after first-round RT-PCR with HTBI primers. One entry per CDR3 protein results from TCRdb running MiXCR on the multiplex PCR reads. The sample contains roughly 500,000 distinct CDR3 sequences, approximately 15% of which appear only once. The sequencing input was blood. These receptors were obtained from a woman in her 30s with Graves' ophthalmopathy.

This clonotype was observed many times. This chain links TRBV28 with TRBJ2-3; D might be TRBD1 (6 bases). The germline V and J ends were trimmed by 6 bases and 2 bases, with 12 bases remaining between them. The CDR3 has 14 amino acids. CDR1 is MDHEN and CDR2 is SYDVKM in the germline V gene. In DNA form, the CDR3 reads TGTGCCAGCAGCCCAGACAGGCTCACAGATACGCAGTATTTT. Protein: CASSPDRLTDTQYF.

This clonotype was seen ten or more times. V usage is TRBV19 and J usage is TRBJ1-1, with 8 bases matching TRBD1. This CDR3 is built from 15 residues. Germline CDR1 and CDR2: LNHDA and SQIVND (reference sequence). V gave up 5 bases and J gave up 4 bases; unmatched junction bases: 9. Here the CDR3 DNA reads TGTGCCAGTAGTCCCTACACAGGGGGGAGCACTGAAGCTTTCTTT. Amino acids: CASSPYTGGSTEAFF. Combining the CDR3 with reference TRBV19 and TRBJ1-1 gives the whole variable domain DGGITQSPKYLFRKEGQNVTLSCEQNLNHDAMYWYRQDPGQGLRLIYYSQIVNDFQKGDIAEGYSVSREKKESFPLTVTSAQKNPTAFYLCASSPYTGGSTEAFFGQGTRLTVV.

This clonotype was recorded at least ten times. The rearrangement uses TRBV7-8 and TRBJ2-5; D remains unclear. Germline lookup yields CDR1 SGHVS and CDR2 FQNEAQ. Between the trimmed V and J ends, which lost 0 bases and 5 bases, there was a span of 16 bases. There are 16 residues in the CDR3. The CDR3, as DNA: TGTGCCAGCAGCTTAGCGTTCGGACGATTTGGGGAGACCCAGTACTTC. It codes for CASSLAFGRFGETQYF.

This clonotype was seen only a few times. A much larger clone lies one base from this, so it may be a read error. CDR3 in amino acids: CSELNRGGSETQYF. In DNA, the CDR3 is TGCAGTGAACTTAACAGGGGGGGAAGCGAGACCCAGTACTTC. The V gene is TRBV20-1, the J gene TRBJ2-5, with a tentative D call TRBD1 (8 bases). Between the trimmed V and J ends, which lost 7 bases and 5 bases, there was a span of 20 bases. Germline CDR1 reads DFQATT; CDR2 reads SNEGSKA (reference sequence). The CDR3 contains 14 residues.

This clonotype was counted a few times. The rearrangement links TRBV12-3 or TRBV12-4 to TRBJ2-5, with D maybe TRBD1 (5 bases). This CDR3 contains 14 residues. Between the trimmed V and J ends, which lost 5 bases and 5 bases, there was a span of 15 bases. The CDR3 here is CASSQQEGDETQYF. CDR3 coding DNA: TGTGCCAGCAGTCAACAGGAAGGTGATGAGACCCAGTACTTC.

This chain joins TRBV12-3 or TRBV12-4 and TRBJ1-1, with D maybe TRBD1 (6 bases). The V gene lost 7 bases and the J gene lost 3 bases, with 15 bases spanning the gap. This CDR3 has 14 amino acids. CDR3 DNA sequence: TGTGCCAGCAAAATGGACAGATATCACACTGAAGCTTTCTTT. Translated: CASKMDRYHTEAFF.

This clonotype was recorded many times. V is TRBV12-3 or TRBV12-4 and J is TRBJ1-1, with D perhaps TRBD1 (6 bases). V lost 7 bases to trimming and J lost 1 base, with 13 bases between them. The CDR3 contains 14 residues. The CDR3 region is CASTTDSQNTEAFF. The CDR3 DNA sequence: TGTGCCAGCACAACGGACAGTCAGAACACTGAAGCTTTCTTT.

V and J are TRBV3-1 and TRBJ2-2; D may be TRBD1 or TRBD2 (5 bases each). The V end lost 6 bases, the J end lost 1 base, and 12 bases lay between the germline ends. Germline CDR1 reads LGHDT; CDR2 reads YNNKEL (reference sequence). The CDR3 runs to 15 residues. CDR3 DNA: TGTGCCAGCAGAGGGACGGATGAGAACACCGGGGAGCTGTTTTTT. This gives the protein CASRGTDENTGELFF.

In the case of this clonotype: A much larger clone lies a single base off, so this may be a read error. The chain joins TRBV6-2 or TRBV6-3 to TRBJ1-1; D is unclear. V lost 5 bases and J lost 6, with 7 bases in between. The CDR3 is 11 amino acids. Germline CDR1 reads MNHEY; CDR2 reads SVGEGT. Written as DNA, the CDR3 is TGTGCCAGCAGTGCCTCGTCTGAAGCTTTCTTT. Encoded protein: CASSASSEAFF.

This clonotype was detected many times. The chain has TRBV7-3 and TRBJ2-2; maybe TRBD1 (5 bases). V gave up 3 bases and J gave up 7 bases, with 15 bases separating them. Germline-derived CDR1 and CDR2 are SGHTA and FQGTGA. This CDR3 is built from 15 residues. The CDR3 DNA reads TGTGCCAGCAGCTTTTCTGGCAGGGCGAACGGGGAGCTGTTTTTT. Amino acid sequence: CASSFSGRANGELFF.

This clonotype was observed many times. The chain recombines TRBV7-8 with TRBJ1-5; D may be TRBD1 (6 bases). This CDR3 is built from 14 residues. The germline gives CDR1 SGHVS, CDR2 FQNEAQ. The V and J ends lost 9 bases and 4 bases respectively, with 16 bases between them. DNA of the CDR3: TGTGCCAGTACGCCCGGGGGCAGGAATCAGCCCCAGCATTTT. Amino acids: CASTPGGRNQPQHF.

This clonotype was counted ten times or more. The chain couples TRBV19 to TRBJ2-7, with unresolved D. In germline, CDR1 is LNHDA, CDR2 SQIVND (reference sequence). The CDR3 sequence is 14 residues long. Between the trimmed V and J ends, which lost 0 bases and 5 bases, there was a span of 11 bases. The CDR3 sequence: CASSIDQASHEQYF. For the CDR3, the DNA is TGTGCCAGTAGTATAGATCAGGCTTCCCACGAGCAGTACTTC.

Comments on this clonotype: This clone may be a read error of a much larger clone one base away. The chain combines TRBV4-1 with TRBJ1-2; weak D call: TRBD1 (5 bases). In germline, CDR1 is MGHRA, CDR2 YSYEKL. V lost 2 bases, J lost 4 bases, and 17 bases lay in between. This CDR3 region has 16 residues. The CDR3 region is CASSQLPGLTAYGYTF. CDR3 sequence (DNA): TGCGCCAGCAGCCAATTACCCGGACTGACAGCCTATGGCTACACCTTC.

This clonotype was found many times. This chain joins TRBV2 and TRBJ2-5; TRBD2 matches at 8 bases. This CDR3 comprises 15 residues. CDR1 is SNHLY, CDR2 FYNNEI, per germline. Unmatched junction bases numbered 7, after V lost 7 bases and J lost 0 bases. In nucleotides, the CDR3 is TGTGCCAGCACCTCCGGCGGGGGGTACCAAGAGACCCAGTACTTC. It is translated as CASTSGGGYQETQYF.

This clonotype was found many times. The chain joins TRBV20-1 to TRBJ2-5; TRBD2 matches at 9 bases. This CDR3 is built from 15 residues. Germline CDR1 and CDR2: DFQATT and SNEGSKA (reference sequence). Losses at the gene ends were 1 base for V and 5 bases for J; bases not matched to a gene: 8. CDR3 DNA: TGCAGTGCTAGAGTCGGCGGGAGGGCCGGGGAGACCCAGTACTTC. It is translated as CSARVGGRAGETQYF.